One and the same sample provided the 15 T cell receptor beta chains below, sequenced in a study of cytomegalovirus exposure and HLA in healthy donors. The repertoire was sequenced with immunoSEQ multiplex PCR; TCRdb's copy has only in-frame clones and lacks some. Found here are more than 200,000 clones, 90% of them singletons; the top ten hold 3% to 3.5%. The specimen was PBMCs. Receptors were obtained from a woman aged 30 to 39 in good health and CMV-seronegative.

J is TRBJ2-2 and V is TRBV27; D not resolved. The CDR3 has 13 residues. Germline values: CDR1 MNHEY, CDR2 SMNVEV (reference sequence). V lost 2 bases, J lost 1 base, and 2 bases lay in between. In DNA, the CDR3 is TGTGCCAGCAGTTTAAGGAACACCGGGGAGCTGTTTTTT. Amino acid sequence: CASSLRNTGELFF.

This clone was seen only once. This rearrangement joins TRBV27 to TRBJ2-5; 7 bases line up with TRBD1. V lost 5 bases to trimming and J lost 3 bases; unmatched junction nucleotides: 15. In germline, CDR1 is MNHEY, CDR2 SMNVEV (reference sequence). The CDR3 is made up of 17 amino acids. CDR3 loop: CASSPLNTGVGKETQYF. In DNA, the CDR3 is TGTGCCAGCAGTCCCCTAAACACAGGGGTCGGGAAAGAGACCCAGTACTTC.

This clone was observed a single time. V gene TRBV7-9 combines with J gene TRBJ2-2, with 7 bases identical to TRBD1. There are 15 residues in the CDR3. The J segment lost 7 bases and the V segment lost 5 bases, leaving 10 bases of the junction unmatched. Germline V gene data show CDR1 as SEHNR and CDR2 as FQNEAQ (reference sequence). The CDR3 DNA is TGTGCCAGCAGCACGGGACAGACTGGGGTCGGGGAGCTGTTTTTT. It codes for CASSTGQTGVGELFF.

The V and J genes are TRBV6-5 and TRBJ2-3; 8 nucleotides agree with TRBD1. Germline V gives CDR1 MNHEY, CDR2 SVGAGI. With 6 bases clipped from V and 3 bases from J, the junction kept 5 bases outside the gene matches. The length of the CDR3 is 14 residues. DNA of the CDR3: TGTGCCAGCAGCCAAAGGACAGGGACAGATACGCAGTATTTT. This gives the protein CASSQRTGTDTQYF.

This clone has just one count. This chain connects TRBV7-2 to TRBJ2-5; perhaps TRBD2 as D (6 bases). The length of the CDR3 is 13 residues. Per germline, CDR1 SGHTA and CDR2 FQGNSA. Trimming pared 5 bases from V and 1 base from J, leaving 8 bases between. CDR3: CASSGGIQETQYF. CDR3 in DNA: TGTGCCAGCAGCGGGGGGATCCAAGAGACCCAGTACTTC.

The chain carries TRBV6-4 and TRBJ2-3; D may be TRBD1 (6 bases). Per the germline V gene, CDR1 is MRHNA and CDR2 is SNTAGT. CDR3 length: 15 amino acids. With 7 bases removed from V and 0 bases from J, the gap between germline ends came to 14 bases. The CDR3 is CASTVTGGSTDTQYF. CDR3 sequence (DNA): TGTGCCAGCACGGTGACAGGTGGCAGCACAGATACGCAGTATTTT.

This clone was seen just once. The chain uses TRBV6-6 and TRBJ2-3; 9 nucleotides match TRBD2. Germline-derived CDR1 and CDR2 are MNHNY and SVGAGI (reference sequence). V dropped 7 bases and J dropped 2; count of bases not matched to a gene: 4. CDR3 length: 14 residues. The CDR3 bases are TGTGCCAGCAAACTAGCGGGCCCCACAGATACGCAGTATTTT. Its protein product is CASKLAGPTDTQYF.

This clone was detected once. Here the CDR3 reads CASSVDSSGRAYEQYF. In nucleotides, the CDR3 is TGTGCCAGCAGCGTAGACTCGAGCGGGAGGGCCTACGAGCAGTACTTC. J is TRBJ2-7 and V is TRBV9, with TRBD2 matching over 10 bases. CDR1 and CDR2 (germline): SGDLS, YYNGEE. The V and J ends lost 0 bases and 2 bases, in that order; junction bases with no gene match: 5. The CDR3 extends over 16 amino acids.

J is TRBJ2-1 and V is TRBV9; D ambiguous. The CDR3 contains 13 residues. Trimming took 4 bases from V and 4 from J, leaving 9 bases between them. In germline, CDR1 is SGDLS, CDR2 YYNGEE. CDR3 amino acids: CASSSELYNEQFF. The CDR3 DNA follows: TGTGCCAGCAGCTCAGAGCTGTACAATGAGCAGTTCTTC.

This clone has just one count. The V gene is TRBV6-1, the J gene TRBJ1-5; no clear D. V dropped 1 base and J dropped 0 bases, with 10 bases sitting between them. Germline lookup yields CDR1 MNHNS and CDR2 SASEGT. This CDR3 spans 16 amino acids. The CDR3 loop reads CASSEGSKYSNQPQHF. The CDR3 bases are TGTGCCAGCAGTGAAGGATCAAAATATAGCAATCAGCCCCAGCATTTT.

The chain links TRBV19 to TRBJ1-2, with a tentative D call TRBD1 (5 bases). This CDR3 spans 13 amino acids. With 2 bases removed from V and 8 bases from J, the gap between germline ends came to 12 bases. The V gene's germline CDR1 is LNHDA and CDR2 SQIVND (reference sequence). CDR3 sequence reads: CASSIMGGEGYTF. The CDR3 nucleotides read TGTGCCAGTAGTATAATGGGGGGAGAAGGCTACACCTTC.

This clone showed up just once. The chain employs TRBV6-5 and TRBJ2-5, with 8 bases aligning to TRBD1. Germline V gene sequence: CDR1 MNHEY, CDR2 SVGAGI. Trimming at V came to 2 bases and at J to 5 bases, leaving 7 bases not matched to a gene. The CDR3 sequence is 15 residues long. The CDR3 region has the DNA TGTGCCAGCAGTTACCAGGGGGCTAAAGCGGAGACCCAGTACTTC. Encoded protein: CASSYQGAKAETQYF.

This clone was observed once. The chain recombines TRBV5-6 with TRBJ2-7; 7 positions match TRBD1. Looked up from germline, CDR1 is SGHDT and CDR2 is YYEEEE. V lost 4 bases, J lost 2 bases, and 3 bases stayed unmatched. The CDR3 covers 13 residues. Here the CDR3 DNA reads TGTGCCAGCAGCGGGGACAGTGCCTACGAGCAGTACTTC. Its translation: CASSGDSAYEQYF.

The chain combines TRBV5-1 with TRBJ1-1; D unresolved. The CDR3 consists of 13 residues. V lost 1 base, J lost 3 bases, and 7 bases lay in between. CDR1 and CDR2 (germline): SGHRS, YFSETQ. The CDR3 region has the DNA TGCGCCAGCAGCTTGTGGCAGTACACTGAAGCTTTCTTT. It yields the protein CASSLWQYTEAFF.

V and J are TRBV27 and TRBJ2-2, with 7 bases fitting TRBD1. Germline CDR1 and CDR2: MNHEY and SMNVEV (reference sequence). V dropped 0 bases and J dropped 4; count of bases not matched to a gene: 2. CDR3 length: 15 amino acids. In DNA form, the CDR3 reads TGTGCCAGCAGTTTATCGACAGGGACCACCGGGGAGCTGTTTTTT. Translation: CASSLSTGTTGELFF.